This is a list of T cell receptor beta chains from one sample in a study of blood T cell repertoires in COVID-19. Measured with immunoSEQ multiplex PCR; TCRdb has only the in-frame clones, and not every one. The sample yields about 200,000 clones, approximately 91% seen once. Sequenced material: peripheral blood. These receptors were taken from a man aged 50-59 years with COVID-19, enrolled during active disease. Each CDR3 is given without its conserved first and last residue. D genes are given only for firm matches. Rows give clone size only sometimes, using once, few, many, or a class for an expanded clone.

>-|TRBV5-8|-
ASSTEDSRGNEQF
>-|TRBV7-2|-
ASSLDSRQLF
>-|TRBV7-8|-
ASSPSRETQY
>-|TRBV7-2|-
ASSQDRTVLNSPLH
>-|TRBV6-5|-
ASRLGPRVTYEQY
>-|TRBV2|-
ARQPESLSGEAF
>TRBD1|TRBV4-3|once
ASSQDGTGGEAF
>-|TRBV3-1/TRBV3-2|-
ASSQSSPFGLGTTDTQY
>TRBD1|TRBV6-6|-
ASRRQGWEETQY
>-|TRBV7-3|-
ASSTGSGELF
>TRBD2|TRBV18|once
ASSPRLAGAVTYNEQF
>-|TRBV6-2/TRBV6-3|-
ASSYIQGGTEAF
>-|TRBV3-1/TRBV3-2|-
ASSQQATRVDEQF
>TRBD2|TRBV19|few
ASSMFGGGANTGELF
>TRBD2|TRBV25-1|-
ASRVAGGNNEQF
>TRBD1|TRBV12-3/TRBV12-4|-
ASRKGQVFGYT